One and the same sample provided the 20 T cell receptor beta chains below, sequenced in a study of long-term antiretroviral therapy in people with HIV. An immunoSEQ assay, version v3.0, was performed at survey level. The method was immunoSEQ multiplex PCR; TCRdb's version includes in-frame clones alone and lacks a portion of them. The table includes around 37,000 clones, over 75% detected once. This material consisted of unsorted PBMCs, taken approximately 3.5 years after starting antiretroviral therapy. These TCRs come from a man aged 18 to 35 with HIV.

The genes are TRBV7-2 and TRBJ1-1, with unresolved D. V lost 5 bases to trimming and J lost 0 bases, with 13 bases between them. CDR3 length equals 15 residues. Germline CDR1 SGHTA, CDR2 FQGNSA. Here the CDR3 reads CASSLNDIMNTEAFF. For the CDR3, the DNA is TGTGCCAGCAGCCTAAACGACATCATGAACACTGAAGCTTTCTTT.

J is TRBJ2-1 and V is TRBV27; TRBD1 agrees at 7 bases. The junction had 8 bases not matched to a gene; V was cut back by 5 bases and J by 4 bases. Germline V lookup: CDR1 MNHEY, CDR2 SMNVEV (reference sequence). The CDR3 is 15 amino acids. CDR3 sequence: CASSITGQSYNEQFF. The DNA of the CDR3 is TGTGCCAGCAGTATAACGGGACAGAGTTACAATGAGCAGTTCTTC.

The chain recombines TRBV18 with TRBJ1-1, with a tentative D call TRBD1 (6 bases). Trimming shortened V by 5 bases and J by 4 bases, and 14 bases separated the two germline ends. Germline-derived CDR1 and CDR2 are KGHSH and LQKENI. The CDR3 is made up of 14 amino acids. CDR3 loop: CASSSLQGGTEAFF. The CDR3 DNA follows: TGTGCCAGCTCATCATTACAGGGAGGCACTGAAGCTTTCTTT.

This chain connects TRBV7-9 to TRBJ2-5; D gene unclear. This CDR3 spans 14 amino acids. Trimming removed 5 bases at V and 5 bases at J, with 15 bases between. The germline CDR1 and CDR2 sequences are SEHNR and FQNEAQ (reference sequence). The CDR3 is CASSLPGLGETQYF. CDR3 bases: TGTGCCAGCAGCCTCCCGGGCCTAGGGGAGACCCAGTACTTC. The full variable domain, rest sourced from reference TRBV7-9 and TRBJ2-5, is DTGVSQNPRHKITKRGQNVTFRCDPISEHNRLYWYRQTLGQGPEFLTYFQNEAQLEKSRLLSDRFSAERPKGSFSTLEIQRTEQGDSAMYLCASSLPGLGETQYFGPGTRLLVL.

The gene calls are TRBV19 and TRBJ1-1; no firm D call. This CDR3 region has 13 residues. The V gene's germline CDR1 is LNHDA and CDR2 SQIVND (reference sequence). Trimming stripped 2 bases from V and 1 base from J, with 5 bases between. CDR3: CASSINANTEAFF. CDR3 bases: TGTGCCAGTAGTATAAATGCGAACACTGAAGCTTTCTTT.

The CDR3 DNA reads TGTGCCAGCAGCTTGGTCAGGGGGCGCGGCGATGAGCAGTTCTTC. Translating it yields CASSLVRGRGDEQFF. The chain has TRBV5-8 and TRBJ2-1; 8 bases line up with TRBD1. CDR1 and CDR2 from the germline V gene are SGHTS and YDEGEE. With 0 bases clipped from V and 8 bases from J, the junction kept 7 bases outside the gene matches. The CDR3 runs 15 residues.

The chain couples TRBV6-5 to TRBJ1-2; D unresolved. CDR3 length: 13 amino acids. Per the germline V gene, CDR1 is MNHEY and CDR2 is SVGAGI. The germline V and J ends were trimmed by 5 bases and 0 bases, with 7 bases remaining between them. CDR3 region: CASSHDTNYGYTF. The CDR3 DNA is TGTGCCAGCAGTCATGATACTAACTATGGCTACACCTTC.

The chain combines TRBV7-6 with TRBJ2-7, with D possibly called TRBD1 or TRBD2 (5 bases each). The germline V and J ends were trimmed by 5 bases and 3 bases, with 14 bases remaining between them. CDR3 length equals 14 residues. Germline V gene lookup returns CDR1 SGHVS and CDR2 FNYEAQ. CDR3 residues: CASSLRDEGYEQYF. CDR3 sequence (DNA): TGTGCCAGCAGCCTCCGGGACGAAGGCTACGAGCAGTACTTC.

This clone was seen just once. The chain combines TRBV11-2 with TRBJ2-7, with D tentatively TRBD1 (5 bases). V lost 5 bases to trimming and J lost 0 bases, with 11 bases between them. Germline lookup yields CDR1 SGHAT and CDR2 FQNNGV. This CDR3 has 14 amino acids. The CDR3 loop is CASSTHQGSYEQYF. The CDR3 bases are TGTGCCAGCAGCACCCATCAGGGCTCCTACGAGCAGTACTTC.

The chain recombines TRBV4-1 with TRBJ2-1, with 9 bases fitting TRBD2. Germline values: CDR1 MGHRA, CDR2 YSYEKL. J lost 8 bases, V lost 2 bases, and 7 bases had no gene match. The CDR3 is made up of 15 amino acids. CDR3: CASSQRAGGRDEQFF. The CDR3 nucleotides are TGCGCCAGCAGCCAACGAGCGGGAGGCCGTGATGAGCAGTTCTTC.

V and J are TRBV4-3 and TRBJ2-3, with D uncertain. The V end lost 0 bases, the J end lost 2 bases, and 9 bases lay between the germline ends. The CDR3 has 15 residues. Looked up from germline, CDR1 is LGHNA and CDR2 is YSLEER. In nucleotides, the CDR3 is TGCGCCAGCAGCCAAGATCAACAAGTCACAGATACGCAGTATTTT. Amino acid sequence: CASSQDQQVTDTQYF.

This clone was recorded once. The J gene is TRBJ2-5, the V gene TRBV14; TRBD2 agrees at 13 bases. Per germline, CDR1 SGHDN and CDR2 FVKESK. This CDR3 is built from 15 residues. After removal of 6 bases from V and 7 bases from J, the junction contained 8 bases not matched to a gene. The CDR3 DNA sequence: TGTGCCAGCAGTCGAGGGACTAGCGGGAAGGGGACCCAGTACTTC. This gives the protein CASSRGTSGKGTQYF.

V usage is TRBV10-2 and J usage is TRBJ2-7, with unresolved D. In germline, CDR1 is WSHSY, CDR2 SAAADI. CDR3 size: 10 residues. V lost 7 bases and J 4 bases, leaving 5 bases between the germline ends. This CDR3 is CASMGYEQYF. In nucleotides, the CDR3 is TGCGCCAGCATGGGTTACGAGCAGTACTTC.

J is TRBJ1-2 and V is TRBV28, with 8 nucleotides matching TRBD1. The ends lost 8 bases at V and 2 bases at J; junction bases unmatched: 10. This CDR3 is built from 15 residues. The germline gives CDR1 MDHEN, CDR2 SYDVKM. CDR3 loop: CASLGGRQGNYGYTF. The CDR3 DNA reads TGTGCCAGCCTTGGTGGTAGACAGGGGAACTATGGCTACACCTTC.

The chain has TRBV5-1 and TRBJ2-7, with D possibly matching TRBD1 (6 bases). V dropped 2 bases and J dropped 2 bases, with 17 bases sitting between them. The germline CDR1 and CDR2 sequences are SGHRS and YFSETQ. The CDR3 runs 16 residues. As DNA, the CDR3 is TGCGCCAGCAGCTTCGAGGCACAGGGTGAAACCTACGAGCAGTACTTC. Protein product: CASSFEAQGETYEQYF. The variable domain in full, with the rest retrieved from reference TRBV5-1 and TRBJ2-7, is KAGVTQTPRYLIKTRGQQVTLSCSPISGHRSVSWYQQTPGQGLQFLFEYFSETQRNKGNFPGRFSGRQFSNSRSEMNVSTLELGDSALYLCASSFEAQGETYEQYFGPGTRLTVT.

The chain couples TRBV9 to TRBJ2-7; weak D call: TRBD2 (6 bases). With 0 bases removed from V and 4 bases from J, the gap between germline ends came to 14 bases. The CDR3 sequence is 15 residues long. CDR1 is SGDLS and CDR2 is YYNGEE in the germline V gene. The CDR3 coding sequence is TGTGCCAGCAGCGTAGTCGGAGGGGAAGGATACGAGCAGTACTTC. Translated: CASSVVGGEGYEQYF.

This chain joins TRBV9 and TRBJ2-1; 8 bases line up with TRBD2. Per the germline V gene, CDR1 is SGDLS and CDR2 is YYNGEE. The CDR3 runs 14 residues. The ends lost 2 bases at V and 5 bases at J; junction bases unmatched: 3. This CDR3 is CASSVSGTDNEQFF. In DNA form, the CDR3 reads TGTGCCAGCAGCGTTAGCGGGACGGACAATGAGCAGTTCTTC. Variable domain in full (rest from reference TRBV9 and TRBJ2-1): DSGVTQTPKHLITATGQRVTLRCSPRSGDLSVYWYQQSLDQGLQFLIQYYNGEERAKGNILERFSAQQFPDLHSELNLSSLELGDSALYFCASSVSGTDNEQFFGPGTRLTVL.

The chain carries TRBV6-6 and TRBJ1-2, with 8 bases that match TRBD1. This CDR3 is built from 16 residues. The germline gives CDR1 MNHNY, CDR2 SVGAGI (reference sequence). V was clipped by 2 bases and J by 4 bases; unmatched bases: 9. CDR3 in amino acids: CASSYPGTGESYGYTF. DNA for the CDR3: TGTGCCAGCAGTTACCCTGGGACAGGAGAATCCTATGGCTACACCTTC.

The chain joins TRBV5-6 to TRBJ1-4; D remains ambiguous. Germline V gene lookup returns CDR1 SGHDT and CDR2 YYEEEE. CDR3 size: 15 residues. V lost 0 bases and J lost 8, with 14 bases in between. CDR3 sequence reads: CASSLVRGRREKLFF. CDR3 sequence (DNA): TGTGCCAGCAGCTTGGTCAGAGGGAGGCGCGAAAAACTGTTTTTT. Drawing the rest from reference TRBV5-6 and TRBJ1-4, the complete variable domain is DAGVTQSPTHLIKTRGQQVTLRCSPKSGHDTVSWYQQALGQGPQFIFQYYEEEERQRGNFPDRFSGHQFPNYSSELNVNALLLGDSALYLCASSLVRGRREKLFFGSGTQLSVL.

This clone was observed a few times. The chain recombines TRBV19 with TRBJ1-2; D is possibly TRBD1 (5 bases). The V end lost 7 bases, the J end lost 8 bases, and 11 bases lay between the germline ends. CDR1 and CDR2 (germline): LNHDA, SQIVND (reference sequence). The CDR3 length is 11 residues. CDR3 coding DNA: TGTGCCAGTAAGGCAGGGAGAGGCTACACCTTC. The encoded protein is CASKAGRGYTF.